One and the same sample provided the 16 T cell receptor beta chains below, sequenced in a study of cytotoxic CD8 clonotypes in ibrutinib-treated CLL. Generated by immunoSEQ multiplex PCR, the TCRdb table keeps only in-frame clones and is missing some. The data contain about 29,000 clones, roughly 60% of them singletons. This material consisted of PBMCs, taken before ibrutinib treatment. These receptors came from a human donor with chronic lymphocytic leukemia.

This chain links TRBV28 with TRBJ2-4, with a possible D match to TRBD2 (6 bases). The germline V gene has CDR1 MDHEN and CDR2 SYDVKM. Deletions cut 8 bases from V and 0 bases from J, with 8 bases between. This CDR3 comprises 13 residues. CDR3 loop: CASSGVAKNIQYF. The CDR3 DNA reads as TGTGCCAGCTCGGGGGTAGCCAAAAACATTCAGTACTTC.

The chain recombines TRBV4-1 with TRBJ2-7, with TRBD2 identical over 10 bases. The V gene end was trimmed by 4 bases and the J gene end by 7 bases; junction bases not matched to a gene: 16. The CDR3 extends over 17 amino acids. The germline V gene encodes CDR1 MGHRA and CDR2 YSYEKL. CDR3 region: CASSRQEYRAGGGEQYF. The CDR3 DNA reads TGCGCCAGCAGCCGCCAGGAATACCGAGCGGGAGGGGGGGAGCAGTACTTC.

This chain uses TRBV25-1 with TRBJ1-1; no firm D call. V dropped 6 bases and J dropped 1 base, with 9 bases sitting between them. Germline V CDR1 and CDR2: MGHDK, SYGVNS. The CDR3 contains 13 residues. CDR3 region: CASSLKENTEAFF. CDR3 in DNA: TGTGCCAGCAGCTTGAAGGAGAACACTGAAGCTTTCTTT.

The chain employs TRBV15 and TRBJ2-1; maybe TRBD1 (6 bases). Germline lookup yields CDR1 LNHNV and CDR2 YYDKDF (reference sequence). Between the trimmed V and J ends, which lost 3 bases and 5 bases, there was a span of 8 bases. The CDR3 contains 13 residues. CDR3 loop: CATSSGQHNEQFF. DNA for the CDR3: TGTGCCACCAGCAGTGGACAGCACAATGAGCAGTTCTTC.

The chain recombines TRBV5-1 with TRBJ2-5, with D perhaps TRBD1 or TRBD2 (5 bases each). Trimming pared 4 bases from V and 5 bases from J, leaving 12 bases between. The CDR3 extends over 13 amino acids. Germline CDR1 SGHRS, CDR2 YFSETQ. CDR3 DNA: TGCGCCAGCAGCCCCCAGGGAGCGGAGACCCAGTACTTC. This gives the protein CASSPQGAETQYF.

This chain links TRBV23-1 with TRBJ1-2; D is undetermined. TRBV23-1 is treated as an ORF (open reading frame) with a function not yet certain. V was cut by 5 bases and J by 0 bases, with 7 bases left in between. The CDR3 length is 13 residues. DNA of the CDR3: TGCGCCAGCAGTAGTCAGGCTAACTATGGCTACACCTTC. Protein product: CASSSQANYGYTF.

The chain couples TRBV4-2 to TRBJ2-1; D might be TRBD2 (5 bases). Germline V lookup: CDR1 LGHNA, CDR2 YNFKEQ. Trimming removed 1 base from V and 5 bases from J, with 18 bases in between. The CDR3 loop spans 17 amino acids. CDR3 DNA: TGTGCCAGCAGCCAAGCCTCTTATGCGGGCGCCGACAATGAGCAGTTCTTC. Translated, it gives CASSQASYAGADNEQFF.

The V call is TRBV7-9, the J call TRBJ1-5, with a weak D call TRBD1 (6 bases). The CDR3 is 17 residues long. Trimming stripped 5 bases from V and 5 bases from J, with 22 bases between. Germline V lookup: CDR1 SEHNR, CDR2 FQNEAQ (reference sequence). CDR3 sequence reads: CASSDSTGEYGDQPQHF. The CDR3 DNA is TGTGCCAGCAGCGATTCGACAGGAGAATACGGGGATCAGCCCCAGCATTTT. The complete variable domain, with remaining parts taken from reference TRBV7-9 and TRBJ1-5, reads DTGVSQNPRHKITKRGQNVTFRCDPISEHNRLYWYRQTLGQGPEFLTYFQNEAQLEKSRLLSDRFSAERPKGSFSTLEIQRTEQGDSAMYLCASSDSTGEYGDQPQHFGDGTRLSIL.

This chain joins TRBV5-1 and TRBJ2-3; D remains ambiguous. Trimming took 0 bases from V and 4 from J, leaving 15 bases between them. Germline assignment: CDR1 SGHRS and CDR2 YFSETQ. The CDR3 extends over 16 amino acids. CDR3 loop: CASSLVVGVSADTQYF. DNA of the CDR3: TGCGCCAGCAGCTTGGTAGTAGGAGTCTCCGCAGATACGCAGTATTTT.

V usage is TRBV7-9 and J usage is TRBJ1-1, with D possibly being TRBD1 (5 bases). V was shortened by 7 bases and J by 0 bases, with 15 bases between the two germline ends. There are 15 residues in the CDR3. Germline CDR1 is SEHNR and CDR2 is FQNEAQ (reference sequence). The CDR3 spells CASTLGAGVNTEAFF. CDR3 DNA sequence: TGTGCCAGCACCCTCGGGGCGGGGGTGAACACTGAAGCTTTCTTT.

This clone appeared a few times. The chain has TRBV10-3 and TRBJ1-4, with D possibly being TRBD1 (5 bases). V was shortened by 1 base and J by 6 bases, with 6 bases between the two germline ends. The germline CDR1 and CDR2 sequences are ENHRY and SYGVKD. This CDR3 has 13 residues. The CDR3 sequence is CAISELGDEKLFF. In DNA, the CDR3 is TGTGCCATCAGTGAGTTAGGGGATGAAAAACTGTTTTTT.

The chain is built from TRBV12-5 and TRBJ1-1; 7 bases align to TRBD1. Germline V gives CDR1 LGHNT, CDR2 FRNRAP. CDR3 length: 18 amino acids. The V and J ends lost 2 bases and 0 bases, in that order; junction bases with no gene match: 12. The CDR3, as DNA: TGTGCTAGTGGTTTGTCCTCCGGGACAGATCTGATGAACACTGAAGCTTTCTTT. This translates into CASGLSSGTDLMNTEAFF. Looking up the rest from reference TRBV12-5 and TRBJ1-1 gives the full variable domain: DARVTQTPRHKVTEMGQEVTMRCQPILGHNTVFWYRQTMMQGLELLAYFRNRAPLDDSGMPKDRFSAEMPDATLATLKIQPSEPRDSAVYFCASGLSSGTDLMNTEAFFGQGTRLTVV.

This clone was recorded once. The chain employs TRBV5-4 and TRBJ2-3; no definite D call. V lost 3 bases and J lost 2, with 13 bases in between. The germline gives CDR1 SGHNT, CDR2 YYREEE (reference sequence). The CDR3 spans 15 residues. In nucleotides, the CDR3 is TGTGCCAGCAGCTCGGACCGCGACCACACAGATACGCAGTATTTT. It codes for CASSSDRDHTDTQYF.

The CDR3 DNA follows: TGCGCCAGCAGCTTCGGGGCGGGGATAGAAGAGACCCAGTACTTC. The encoded protein is CASSFGAGIEETQYF. The J gene is TRBJ2-5, the V gene TRBV5-1; D is possibly TRBD2 (6 bases). V was clipped by 2 bases and J by 3 bases, with 14 bases between them. The CDR3 is made up of 15 amino acids. The germline V gene has CDR1 SGHRS and CDR2 YFSETQ.

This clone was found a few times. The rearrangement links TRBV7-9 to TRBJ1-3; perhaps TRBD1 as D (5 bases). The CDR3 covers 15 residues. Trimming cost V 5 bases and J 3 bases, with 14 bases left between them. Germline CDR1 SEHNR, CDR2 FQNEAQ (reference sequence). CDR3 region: CASSPQGSYGNTIYF. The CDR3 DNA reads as TGTGCCAGCAGCCCCCAGGGAAGTTATGGAAACACCATATATTTT.

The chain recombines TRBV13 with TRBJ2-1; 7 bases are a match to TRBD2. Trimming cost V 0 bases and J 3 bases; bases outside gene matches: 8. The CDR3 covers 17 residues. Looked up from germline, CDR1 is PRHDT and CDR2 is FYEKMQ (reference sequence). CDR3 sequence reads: CASSLGLGLAVYNEQFF. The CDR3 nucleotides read TGTGCCAGCAGCTTAGGCCTAGGTCTAGCGGTCTACAATGAGCAGTTCTTC. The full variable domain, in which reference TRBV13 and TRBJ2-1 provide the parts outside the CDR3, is AAGVIQSPRHLIKEKRETATLKCYPIPRHDTVYWYQQGPGQDPQFLISFYEKMQSDKGSIPDRFSAQQFSDYHSELNMSSLELGDSALYFCASSLGLGLAVYNEQFFGPGTRLTVL.